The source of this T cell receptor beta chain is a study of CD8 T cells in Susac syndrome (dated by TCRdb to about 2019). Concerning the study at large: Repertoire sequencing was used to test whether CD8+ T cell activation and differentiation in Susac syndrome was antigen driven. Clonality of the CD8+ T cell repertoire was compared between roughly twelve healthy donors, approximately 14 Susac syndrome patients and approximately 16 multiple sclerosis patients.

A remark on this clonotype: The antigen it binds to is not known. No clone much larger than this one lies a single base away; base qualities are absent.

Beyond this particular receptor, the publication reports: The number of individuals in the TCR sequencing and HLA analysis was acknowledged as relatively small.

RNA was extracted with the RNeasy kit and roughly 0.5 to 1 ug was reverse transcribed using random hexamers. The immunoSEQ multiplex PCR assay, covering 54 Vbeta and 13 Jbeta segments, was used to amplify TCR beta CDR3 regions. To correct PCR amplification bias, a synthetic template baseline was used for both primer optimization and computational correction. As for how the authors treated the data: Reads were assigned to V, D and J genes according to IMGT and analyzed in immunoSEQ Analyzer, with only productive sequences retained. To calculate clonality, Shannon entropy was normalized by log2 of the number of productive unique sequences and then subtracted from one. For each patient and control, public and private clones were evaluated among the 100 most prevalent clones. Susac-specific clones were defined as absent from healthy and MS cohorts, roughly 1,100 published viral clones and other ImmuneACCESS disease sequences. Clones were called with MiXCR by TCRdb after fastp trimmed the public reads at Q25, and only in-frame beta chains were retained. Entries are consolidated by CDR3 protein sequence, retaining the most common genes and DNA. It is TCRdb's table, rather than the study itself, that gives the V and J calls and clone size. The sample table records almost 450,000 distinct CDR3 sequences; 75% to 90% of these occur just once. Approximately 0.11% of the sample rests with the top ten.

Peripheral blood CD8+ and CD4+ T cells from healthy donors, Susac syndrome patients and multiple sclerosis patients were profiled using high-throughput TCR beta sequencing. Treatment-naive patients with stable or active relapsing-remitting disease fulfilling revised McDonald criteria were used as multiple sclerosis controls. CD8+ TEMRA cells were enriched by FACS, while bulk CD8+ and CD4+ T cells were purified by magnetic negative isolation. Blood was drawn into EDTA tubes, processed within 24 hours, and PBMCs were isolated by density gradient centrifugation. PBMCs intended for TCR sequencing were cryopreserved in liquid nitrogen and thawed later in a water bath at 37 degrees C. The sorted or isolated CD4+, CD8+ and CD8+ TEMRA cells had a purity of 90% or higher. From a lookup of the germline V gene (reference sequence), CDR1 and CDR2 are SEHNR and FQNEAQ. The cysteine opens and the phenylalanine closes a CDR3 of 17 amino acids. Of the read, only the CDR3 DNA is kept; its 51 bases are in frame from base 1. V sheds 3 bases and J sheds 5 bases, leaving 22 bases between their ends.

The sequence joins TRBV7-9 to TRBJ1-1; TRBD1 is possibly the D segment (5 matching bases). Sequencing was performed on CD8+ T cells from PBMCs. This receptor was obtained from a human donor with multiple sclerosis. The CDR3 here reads CASSLTPGTGGRTEAFF. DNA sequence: TGTGCCAGCAGCTTGACGCCCGGCACCGGGGGTAGGACTGAAGCTTTCTTT.